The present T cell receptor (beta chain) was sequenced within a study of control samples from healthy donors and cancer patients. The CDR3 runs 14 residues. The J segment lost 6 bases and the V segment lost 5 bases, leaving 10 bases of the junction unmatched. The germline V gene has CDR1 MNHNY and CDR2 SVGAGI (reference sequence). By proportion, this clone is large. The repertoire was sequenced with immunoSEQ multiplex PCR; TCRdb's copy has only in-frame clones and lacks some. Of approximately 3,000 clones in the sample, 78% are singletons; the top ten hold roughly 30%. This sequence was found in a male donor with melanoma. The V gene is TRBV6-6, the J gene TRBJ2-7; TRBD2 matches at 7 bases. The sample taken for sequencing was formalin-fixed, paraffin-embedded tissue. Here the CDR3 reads CASSPPGTKTEQYF. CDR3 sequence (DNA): TGTGCCAGCAGTCCCCCCGGGACTAAAACCGAGCAGTACTTC.